This T cell receptor beta chain was sequenced for a study of blood T cell repertoires in COVID-19. The CDR3 is 14 residues long. Germline lookup yields CDR1 SEHNR and CDR2 FQNEAQ (reference sequence). Trimming removed 5 bases from V and 0 bases from J, with 8 bases in between. TCRdb keeps only in-frame clones here, not all; method: immunoSEQ multiplex PCR. The sample contains more than 45,000 clones, roughly nine tenths of which appear only once. The V call is TRBV7-9, the J call TRBJ1-3, with a possible D match to TRBD1 (6 bases). Sample: peripheral blood. This clonotype was sampled from a woman at least 80 years old with acute or convalescent COVID-19. Here the CDR3 DNA reads TGTGCCAGCAGCGAAGGGGGCTCTGGAAACACCATATATTTT. Translation: CASSEGGSGNTIYF. The full variable domain, in which reference TRBV7-9 and TRBJ1-3 provide the parts outside the CDR3, is DTGVSQNPRHKITKRGQNVTFRCDPISEHNRLYWYRQTLGQGPEFLTYFQNEAQLEKSRLLSDRFSAERPKGSFSTLEIQRTEQGDSAMYLCASSEGGSGNTIYFGEGSWLTVV.